Sequencing of this TCR beta chain was carried out in a study of blood T cell repertoires in COVID-19. At the level of the study: The United States, Italy and Spain provided the acute and convalescent COVID-19 samples. PBMCs, B-cell-depleted T cells, or T cells provided the cDNA or gDNA that made up the material.

After removal of 2 bases from V and 7 bases from J, the junction contained 7 bases not matched to a gene. The CDR3 covers 16 residues. Germline values: CDR1 MNHEY, CDR2 SVGEGT. Original methodology: Counts of nucleated cells, estimated from reference gene primer amplification, were obtained. Data came from immunoSEQ multiplex PCR; TCRdb stores just in-frame clones and leaves some out. V, J and clone size are taken as reported in that table, and D and trimming were inferred from the DNA itself. The data contain some 110,000 clones, 65% to 80% of them singletons. The receptor comes from a man aged 65-85 years with acute or convalescent COVID-19. J is TRBJ2-7 and V is TRBV6-2 or TRBV6-3; 14 nucleotides match TRBD2. The sample consisted of peripheral blood. The CDR3 is CASSYAGTSGSREQYF. The DNA of the CDR3 is TGTGCCAGCAGTTACGCTGGGACTAGCGGGAGTCGTGAGCAGTACTTC.